These 2 T cell receptor beta chains were sequenced from one sample in a study of cytomegalovirus exposure and HLA in healthy donors. PCR amplification relied on 60 Vbeta primers (plus 13 Jbeta primers). The protocol was immunoSEQ multiplex PCR, while the TCRdb copy is restricted to in-frame clones and leaves out a portion. The sample has approximately 120,000 clones; the top ten hold 2.2%. The material sequenced was PBMCs. The receptors come from a man aged 40-50 years in good health and CMV-seronegative.

The chain recombines TRBV6-1 with TRBJ1-1, with D possibly TRBD1 on 6 matching bases. With 4 bases removed from V and 0 bases from J, the gap between germline ends came to 12 bases. This CDR3 region has 15 residues. Germline V gene lookup returns CDR1 MNHNS and CDR2 SASEGT. CDR3 coding DNA: TGTGCCAGCAGTGGACAGGCTACGCTGAACACTGAAGCTTTCTTT. Amino acids: CASSGQATLNTEAFF.

The chain carries TRBV19 and TRBJ2-7; D may be TRBD1 (6 bases). Per the germline V gene, CDR1 is LNHDA and CDR2 is SQIVND (reference sequence). Trimming stripped 4 bases from V and 4 bases from J, with 14 bases between. The CDR3 sequence is 14 residues long. The CDR3 is CASSNRVGDYEQYF. CDR3 bases: TGTGCCAGTAGTAACAGGGTCGGGGATTACGAGCAGTACTTC.